A single sample is the source of the 26 T cell receptor beta chains below, sequenced in a study of post-analysis software for immune sequencing data. Findings and caveats of the study: Elevated frequency relative to controls characterized several TRBV segments in patients, TRBV5-6, TRBV5-1 and TRBV20-1 among them.

Sequencing libraries made from TCR beta cDNA carried unique molecular identifiers. TCRdb re-derived calls from the PCR reads in MiXCR, one entry per CDR3 protein. The table shows roughly 800,000 distinct CDR3 sequences, with 25% to 30% occurring only once. No antigen has been assigned to these receptors. Source material: blood. Receptors originate from a girl aged 5-17 years with multiple sclerosis.

The V call is TRBV7-9, the J call TRBJ1-5; D gene ambiguous. CDR1 is SEHNR, CDR2 FQNEAQ, per germline (reference sequence). Trimming pared 6 bases from V and 0 bases from J, leaving 6 bases between. The CDR3 contains 13 residues. CDR3 residues: CASRGDSNQPQHF. CDR3 in DNA: TGTGCCAGCAGAGGAGATAGCAATCAGCCCCAGCATTTT.

In its sample, this clonotype was seen a few times. The rearrangement joins TRBV27 to TRBJ1-1, with 9 bases lining up with TRBD1. CDR1 and CDR2 from the germline V gene are MNHEY and SMNVEV (reference sequence). After removal of 2 bases from V and 5 bases from J, the junction contained 3 bases not matched to a gene. This CDR3 comprises 14 residues. The chain's CDR3 is CASSLTGGWTEAFF. In DNA form, the CDR3 reads TGTGCCAGCAGTTTAACAGGGGGCTGGACTGAAGCTTTCTTT.

This clonotype has just a few counts. The V call is TRBV5-5, the J call TRBJ2-4, with unresolved D. The ends were cut back, 0 bases at V and 14 bases at J, with 27 bases in the middle. This CDR3 contains 17 residues. Germline loops: CDR1 SGHKS, CDR2 YYEKEE (reference sequence). The CDR3 loop reads CASSLVLSGLRRPREYF. The CDR3 DNA is TGTGCCAGCAGCTTGGTACTCTCGGGTCTCAGGCGACCACGGGAGTACTTC.

This clonotype was counted at least ten times. CDR3 DNA sequence: TGTGCCAGCAGCGCCAAGGACAGGGTGGCAGAGACCCAGTACTTC. This gives the protein CASSAKDRVAETQYF. This chain uses TRBV7-9 with TRBJ2-5, with 8 bases lining up with TRBD1. The CDR3 is made up of 15 amino acids. The ends lost 5 bases at V and 4 bases at J; junction bases unmatched: 9. CDR1 is SEHNR, CDR2 FQNEAQ, per germline (reference sequence).

This clonotype turned up a few times. The rearrangement uses TRBV12-3 or TRBV12-4 and TRBJ1-5, with 9 bases matching TRBD1. CDR3 size: 16 residues. J lost 2 bases, V lost 5 bases, and 7 bases had no gene match. Written as DNA, the CDR3 is TGTGCCAGCAGTCCCCGGGACAGGGCGCGCAATCAGCCCCAGCATTTT. Protein sequence: CASSPRDRARNQPQHF.

This clonotype was found a few times. At one of its ends the junction is not consistent with the germline gene, which may arise from a read error. Here the CDR3 DNA reads TGTGCTAGCAGCTTAAGGGGACGGGGCCCACCAACGACCGATGAGCAGTTCTTC. This codes for CASSLRGRGPPTTDEQFF. This chain uses TRBV7-7 with TRBJ2-1, with D possibly called TRBD1 or TRBD2 (5 bases each). CDR1 and CDR2 (germline): SSHAT, FNYEAQ (reference sequence). The length of the CDR3 is 18 residues.

The chain is built from TRBV7-9 and TRBJ2-5, with D possibly matching TRBD2 (5 bases). The CDR3 is made up of 16 amino acids. V lost 2 bases and J 5 bases, leaving 18 bases between the germline ends. Germline CDR1 and CDR2: SEHNR and FQNEAQ (reference sequence). The chain's CDR3 is CASSLHMARGLETQYF. CDR3 coding DNA: TGTGCCAGCAGCTTACACATGGCTAGAGGGTTGGAGACCCAGTACTTC.

The chain links TRBV20-1 to TRBJ2-3; 9 positions match TRBD1. The trim removed 6 bases at V and 5 bases at J, leaving 6 bases unmatched. This CDR3 is 13 amino acids long. The germline V gene has CDR1 DFQATT and CDR2 SNEGSKA (reference sequence). CDR3 nucleotides: TGCAGTGCCTCGGGACAGGGTAAAGATACGCAGTATTTT. Residues: CSASGQGKDTQYF.

Ten or more counts support this clonotype. The chain uses TRBV7-2 and TRBJ2-7; D not resolved. This CDR3 spans 13 amino acids. Germline V lookup: CDR1 SGHTA, CDR2 FQGNSA. Trimming pared 5 bases from V and 2 bases from J, leaving 10 bases between. The CDR3 reads CASSVPGAYEQYF. The CDR3 coding sequence is TGTGCCAGCAGCGTACCCGGAGCCTACGAGCAGTACTTC. The full variable domain, with the rest looked up from reference TRBV7-2 and TRBJ2-7, is GAGVSQSPSNKVTEKGKDVELRCDPISGHTALYWYRQSLGQGLEFLIYFQGNSAPDKSGLPSDRFSAERTGGSVSTLTIQRTQQEDSAVYLCASSVPGAYEQYFGPGTRLTVT.

There are a few counts of this clonotype. V gene TRBV7-9 combines with J gene TRBJ1-1; tentative D call: TRBD1 (5 bases). The CDR3 consists of 15 residues. Trimming cost V 6 bases and J 4 bases, with 18 bases left between them. Germline V gene lookup returns CDR1 SEHNR and CDR2 FQNEAQ (reference sequence). For the CDR3, the DNA is TGTGCCAGCAGTGACGGGACCCGATTGGGCACTGAAGCTTTCTTT. Residues: CASSDGTRLGTEAFF.

The chain has TRBV5-4 and TRBJ2-5; 7 positions match TRBD1. CDR3 length equals 14 residues. Losses at the gene ends were 5 bases for V and 1 base for J; bases not matched to a gene: 5. Germline V gene lookup returns CDR1 SGHNT and CDR2 YYREEE (reference sequence). The CDR3 coding sequence is TGTGCCAGCAGGCAACAGGGGCCCCAAGAGACCCAGTACTTC. It specifies CASRQQGPQETQYF.

V is TRBV4-3 and J is TRBJ2-7; a weak D match, TRBD1 (6 bases). Germline CDR1 LGHNA, CDR2 YSLEER. CDR3 length: 15 residues. The V end lost 3 bases, the J end lost 1 base, and 13 bases lay between the germline ends. The CDR3: CASSQDRNPSYEQYF. For the CDR3, the DNA is TGCGCCAGCAGCCAGGACAGAAACCCTTCCTACGAGCAGTACTTC.

V gene TRBV20-1 combines with J gene TRBJ1-4; 7 nucleotides line up with TRBD1. Germline lookup yields CDR1 DFQATT and CDR2 SNEGSKA (reference sequence). The V gene end was trimmed by 5 bases and the J gene end by 5 bases; junction bases not matched to a gene: 5. The CDR3 is 13 residues long. In DNA form, the CDR3 reads TGCAGTGCTGGACAGGCGGGAAATGAAAAACTGTTTTTT. This codes for CSAGQAGNEKLFF.

This chain joins TRBV7-9 and TRBJ2-1, with D maybe TRBD1 (5 bases). Germline V lookup: CDR1 SEHNR, CDR2 FQNEAQ (reference sequence). Trimming pared 5 bases from V and 0 bases from J, leaving 17 bases between. The CDR3 consists of 17 residues. CDR3 sequence: CASSPPIQAPSYNEQFF. CDR3 nucleotide sequence: TGTGCCAGCAGCCCACCTATACAGGCCCCCTCCTACAATGAGCAGTTCTTC.

This clonotype was recorded a few times. The V and J genes are TRBV12-3 or TRBV12-4 and TRBJ1-6; D is unclear. The germline V and J ends were trimmed by 0 bases and 2 bases, with 5 bases remaining between them. The CDR3 length is 15 residues. CDR3 DNA: TGTGCCAGCAGTTTAGCGGGTCCCTATAATTCACCCCTCCACTTT. Translation gives CASSLAGPYNSPLHF.

This clonotype was observed once. Relative to the germline gene, one junction end is altered; a read error may explain this. The gene calls are TRBV11-2 and TRBJ1-5; D not certain. CDR1 SGHAT and CDR2 FQNNGV come from the germline V gene. CDR3 size: 13 residues. The CDR3 sequence is CTSSLGPLKPQHF. In nucleotides, the CDR3 is TGTACCAGCAGCTTAGGTCCCCTCAAGCCCCAGCATTTT.

In its sample, this clonotype was seen many times. The J gene is TRBJ2-3, the V gene TRBV6-5; D unresolved. CDR3 length: 18 amino acids. With 2 bases removed from V and 0 bases from J, the gap between germline ends came to 18 bases. Germline V CDR1 and CDR2: MNHEY, SVGAGI. CDR3 region: CASSYGQNRLVSTDTQYF. The CDR3 DNA follows: TGTGCCAGCAGTTACGGCCAGAATAGGCTAGTCAGCACAGATACGCAGTATTTT.

The genes are TRBV9 and TRBJ2-5; 11 nucleotides align to TRBD2. Losses at the gene ends were 1 base for V and 11 bases for J; bases not matched to a gene: 13. Germline V gene lookup returns CDR1 SGDLS and CDR2 YYNGEE. This CDR3 is 16 amino acids long. The chain's CDR3 is CASSVTLAGGSGEQYF. The CDR3 nucleotides read TGTGCCAGCAGCGTAACCCTAGCGGGAGGTAGCGGTGAGCAGTACTTC.

CDR3 sequence: CASKRDRGLDTGELFF. In nucleotides, the CDR3 is TGTGCCAGCAAACGGGACAGGGGATTGGACACCGGGGAGCTGTTTTTT. The rearrangement joins TRBV28 to TRBJ2-2; 10 bases agree with TRBD1. J lost 3 bases, V lost 7 bases, and 8 bases had no gene match. The CDR3 consists of 16 residues. CDR1 is MDHEN, CDR2 SYDVKM, per germline.

This sequence joins TRBV7-9 and TRBJ2-5, with 8 bases matching TRBD2. The CDR3 sequence is 16 residues long. The trim removed 5 bases at V and 1 base at J, leaving 9 bases unmatched. Germline CDR1 reads SEHNR; CDR2 reads FQNEAQ (reference sequence). CDR3 coding DNA: TGTGCCAGCAGCCTGAGCGGGAGAATAAGCCAAGAGACCCAGTACTTC. Protein sequence: CASSLSGRISQETQYF.

The rearrangement uses TRBV27 and TRBJ2-1, with D possibly being TRBD2 (6 bases). The CDR3 has 11 residues. V lost 8 bases, J lost 9 bases, and 11 bases lay in between. The V gene's germline CDR1 is MNHEY and CDR2 SMNVEV (reference sequence). Here the CDR3 reads CASLLGGEQFF. The CDR3 coding sequence is TGTGCCAGCCTCCTGGGGGGTGAGCAGTTCTTC.

This clonotype was picked up many times. This sequence joins TRBV4-1 and TRBJ1-2, with D uncertain. The CDR3 sequence is 12 residues long. The germline CDR1 and CDR2 sequences are MGHRA and YSYEKL. Trimming took 2 bases from V and 7 from J, leaving 8 bases between them. CDR3 sequence: CASSQLELGYTF. The CDR3 region has the DNA TGCGCCAGCAGCCAACTTGAGCTTGGCTACACCTTC.

The genes are TRBV29-1 and TRBJ2-1; perhaps TRBD1 as D (6 bases). Looked up from germline, CDR1 is SQVTM and CDR2 is ANQGSEA. V gave up 8 bases and J gave up 8 bases, with 31 bases separating them. The CDR3 consists of 17 residues. CDR3 sequence reads: CSIRQERQGWARDEQFF. The DNA for the CDR3 is TGCAGCATAAGACAGGAGAGGCAAGGGTGGGCAAGGGATGAGCAGTTCTTC.

This chain uses TRBV2 with TRBJ1-5; D gene uncertain. Germline values: CDR1 SNHLY, CDR2 FYNNEI. The V and J ends lost 3 bases and 1 base respectively, with 13 bases between them. CDR3 size: 16 residues. DNA for the CDR3: TGTGCCAGCAGTGACCGTCCCCCGCGGAGCAATCAGCCCCAGCATTTT. Its protein is CASSDRPPRSNQPQHF.

This clonotype was recorded at least ten times. The DNA for the CDR3 is TGTGCCAGCAGTGAGCAGCGGATTAACTATGGCTACACCTTC. It encodes CASSEQRINYGYTF. The V call is TRBV2, the J call TRBJ1-2, with D unresolved. Germline loops: CDR1 SNHLY, CDR2 FYNNEI. The CDR3 extends over 14 amino acids. V was pared by 3 bases and J by 1 base, with 9 bases between.

The sample holds a few counts of this clonotype. The J gene is TRBJ2-5, the V gene TRBV6-5, with 10 bases matching TRBD2. The germline V gene has CDR1 MNHEY and CDR2 SVGAGI. Germline trimming cut 2 bases from V and 6 bases from J; bases unmatched to any gene: 6. The CDR3 spans 15 residues. CDR3 nucleotide sequence: TGTGCCAGCAGTTACCAGCGGGGGGGCCTCCAGACCCAGTACTTC. Protein: CASSYQRGGLQTQYF.